One sample yielded the 23 T cell receptor beta chains listed below, sequenced in a study of T cell repertoires in ileal Crohn's disease. Time point of the sample: inflamed ileum from the surgical specimen. TCRdb's table, derived via immunoSEQ multiplex PCR, lists solely in-frame clones and lacks some. The sample consists of 8,000 or so clones, 65% to 90% of them appearing once. Sequenced material: ileal tissue. The receptors derive from an adult with Crohn's disease.

This chain links TRBV5-1 with TRBJ1-2; D is uncertain. This CDR3 contains 13 residues. Germline CDR1 SGHRS, CDR2 YFSETQ. V was clipped by 3 bases and J by 4 bases, with 10 bases between them. CDR3 residues: CASSSSFGYGYTF. As DNA, the CDR3 is TGCGCCAGCAGCTCGTCGTTCGGCTATGGCTACACCTTC.

To note about this clone: This sample includes further DNA sequences coding for the same CDR3. The CDR3 nucleotides are TGTGCCAGCAGCTCCGCGTGGGGCTCCGGGGAGCTGTTTTTT. Translated, it gives CASSSAWGSGELFF. The J gene is TRBJ2-2, the V gene TRBV7-8, with a tentative D call TRBD1 (5 bases). V lost 4 bases and J 6 bases, leaving 12 bases between the germline ends. In germline, CDR1 is SGHVS, CDR2 FQNEAQ. The CDR3 has 14 residues.

In this sample, this clone is medium-sized. This chain joins TRBV5-4 and TRBJ1-1; 7 nucleotides agree with TRBD1. J was trimmed by 5 bases and V by 3 bases; bases with no gene match: 4. The germline V gene encodes CDR1 SGHNT and CDR2 YYREEE (reference sequence). The CDR3 is 13 amino acids. The CDR3 here is CASSSQTGTEAFF. The CDR3 nucleotides are TGTGCCAGCAGCTCCCAGACAGGGACTGAAGCTTTCTTT.

The genes are TRBV18 and TRBJ1-4, with D hard to call. V lost 2 bases and J lost 6, with 22 bases in between. Germline V gives CDR1 KGHSH, CDR2 LQKENI. The CDR3 is 18 amino acids. This CDR3 is CASSPAHYRRMNYEKLFF. The CDR3 nucleotides are TGTGCCAGCTCACCAGCCCATTATCGACGGATGAATTATGAAAAACTGTTTTTT.

The chain combines TRBV18 with TRBJ1-2, with D possibly TRBD1 on 5 matching bases. The CDR3 spans 15 residues. From germline, CDR1 is KGHSH and CDR2 LQKENI. The V end was cut by 3 bases, the J end by 0 bases, with 11 bases between. CDR3 nucleotides: TGTGCCAGCTCACCGGGGGTTCTGCCTAACTATGGCTACACCTTC. This gives the protein CASSPGVLPNYGYTF. The full variable domain, in which reference TRBV18 and TRBJ1-2 provide the parts outside the CDR3, is NAGVMQNPRHLVRRRGQEARLRCSPMKGHSHVYWYRQLPEEGLKFMVYLQKENIIDESGMPKERFSAEFPKEGPSILRIQQVVRGDSAAYFCASSPGVLPNYGYTFGSGTRLTVV.

The chain employs TRBV15 and TRBJ2-7, with 9 bases that match TRBD2. The CDR3 runs 14 residues. The germline gives CDR1 LNHNV, CDR2 YYDKDF (reference sequence). V was clipped by 3 bases and J by 4 bases; unmatched bases: 4. The CDR3 bases are TGTGCCACCAGCAGTGTTAGCGGGGGTTACGAGCAGTACTTC. Translating gives CATSSVSGGYEQYF.

This rearrangement joins TRBV28 to TRBJ1-2; D unresolved. Trimming pared 5 bases from V and 0 bases from J, leaving 16 bases between. CDR1 and CDR2 from the germline V gene are MDHEN and SYDVKM. This CDR3 spans 16 amino acids. This CDR3 is CASSTPADSSNYGYTF. The DNA of the CDR3 is TGTGCCAGCAGTACTCCGGCAGACTCTTCTAACTATGGCTACACCTTC.

The chain uses TRBV7-2 and TRBJ2-7; 9 nucleotides align to TRBD1. Trimming at V came to 4 bases and at J to 1 base, leaving 11 bases not matched to a gene. CDR3 size: 17 residues. Germline assignment: CDR1 SGHTA and CDR2 FQGNSA. CDR3 DNA sequence: TGTGCCAGCAGCTCGAAAGCCCCGGGACAGGGATCCTACGAGCAGTACTTC. Its protein is CASSSKAPGQGSYEQYF.

This chain links TRBV19 with TRBJ2-3, with 9 bases identical to TRBD2. Looked up from germline, CDR1 is LNHDA and CDR2 is SQIVND (reference sequence). V was clipped by 7 bases and J by 4 bases; unmatched bases: 9. The CDR3 totals 15 residues. The CDR3 DNA follows: TGTGCCAGTAAGAGGGCTAGCGGGGCACCAGATACGCAGTATTTT. Its protein is CASKRASGAPDTQYF.

The chain uses TRBV2 and TRBJ2-7; D might be TRBD1 (6 bases). Germline assignment: CDR1 SNHLY and CDR2 FYNNEI. The V gene lost 1 base and the J gene lost 2 bases, with 12 bases spanning the gap. CDR3 size: 15 residues. This chain's CDR3 is CASSEGAGEAYEQYF. Here the CDR3 DNA reads TGTGCCAGCAGTGAAGGAGCAGGGGAAGCCTACGAGCAGTACTTC.

The rearrangement joins TRBV11-2 to TRBJ1-1; the D gene is possibly TRBD1 (5 bases). Trimming took off 5 bases at V and 8 bases at J, with 12 bases between the two ends. Germline lookup yields CDR1 SGHAT and CDR2 FQNNGV. This CDR3 is built from 12 residues. The CDR3 here is CASSGRRTEAFF. The DNA for the CDR3 is TGTGCCAGCAGCGGTCGCCGGACAGAAGCTTTCTTT.

This clone turned up a few times. The chain is built from TRBV7-9 and TRBJ2-1, with 14 bases that match TRBD2. The V segment lost 5 bases and the J segment 6 bases; nucleotides outside the gene matches: 9. The germline V gene encodes CDR1 SEHNR and CDR2 FQNEAQ (reference sequence). CDR3 size: 17 residues. The CDR3 bases are TGTGCCAGCAGCACACAAAAGGGACTAGCGGGAGTCAATGAGCAGTTCTTC. The encoded protein is CASSTQKGLAGVNEQFF.

This chain connects TRBV2 to TRBJ2-5, with D perhaps TRBD1 (5 bases). Germline CDR1 and CDR2: SNHLY and FYNNEI. The CDR3 is 15 amino acids. Trimming removed 5 bases from V and 4 bases from J, with 17 bases in between. CDR3 protein: CASSTPRAEGETQYF. DNA for the CDR3: TGTGCCAGCAGTACCCCCAGGGCGGAAGGAGAGACCCAGTACTTC. Full variable domain (rest looked up from reference TRBV2 and TRBJ2-5): EPEVTQTPSHQVTQMGQEVILRCVPISNHLYFYWYRQILGQKVEFLVSFYNNEISEKSEIFDDQFSVERPDGSNFTLKIRSTKLEDSAMYFCASSTPRAEGETQYFGPGTRLLVL.

The chain recombines TRBV18 with TRBJ1-1, with 10 bases identical to TRBD1. The V segment lost 6 bases and the J segment 10 bases; nucleotides outside the gene matches: 8. The CDR3 runs to 13 residues. From germline, CDR1 is KGHSH and CDR2 LQKENI. DNA of the CDR3: TGTGCCAGCTCCCGGGGGACAGGGGCCCTAGCTTTCTTT. It encodes CASSRGTGALAFF.

The gene calls are TRBV7-2 and TRBJ1-1, with a tentative D call TRBD1 (5 bases). Per germline, CDR1 SGHTA and CDR2 FQGNSA. V lost 1 base, J lost 11 bases, and 20 bases lay in between. CDR3 size: 15 residues. CDR3 sequence reads: CASSLESPGRLVAFF. DNA for the CDR3: TGTGCCAGCAGCTTAGAAAGCCCGGGGCGGTTGGTGGCTTTCTTT.

This chain's CDR3 is CASSPPKGTGELFF. The CDR3 DNA sequence: TGTGCCAGCAGCCCCCCAAAGGGCACCGGGGAGCTGTTTTTT. The chain combines TRBV6-5 with TRBJ2-2, with D unresolved. Germline assignment: CDR1 MNHEY and CDR2 SVGAGI. This CDR3 has 14 amino acids. V lost 6 bases and J lost 4, with 12 bases in between.

The chain has TRBV19 and TRBJ1-2; 7 bases align to TRBD1. CDR3 length: 14 amino acids. The ends lost 3 bases at V and 4 bases at J; junction bases unmatched: 5. In germline, CDR1 is LNHDA, CDR2 SQIVND (reference sequence). DNA for the CDR3: TGTGCCAGTAGTATGGACAGGCAAGGCTATGGCTACACCTTC. The encoded protein is CASSMDRQGYGYTF.

The chain uses TRBV18 and TRBJ2-7; D not resolved. The CDR3 runs 15 residues. Per germline, CDR1 KGHSH and CDR2 LQKENI. The V end was cut by 2 bases, the J end by 4 bases, with 15 bases between. This chain's CDR3 is CASSPGESMSYEQYF. The CDR3 DNA reads as TGTGCCAGCTCACCAGGAGAGAGCATGAGTTACGAGCAGTACTTC. Looking up the rest from reference TRBV18 and TRBJ2-7 gives the full variable domain: NAGVMQNPRHLVRRRGQEARLRCSPMKGHSHVYWYRQLPEEGLKFMVYLQKENIIDESGMPKERFSAEFPKEGPSILRIQQVVRGDSAAYFCASSPGESMSYEQYFGPGTRLTVT.

This clone was seen only a few times. V usage is TRBV28 and J usage is TRBJ1-5; tentative D call: TRBD1 (6 bases). The CDR3 extends over 15 amino acids. Germline V gene lookup returns CDR1 MDHEN and CDR2 SYDVKM. V shed 5 bases and J shed 8 bases, with 19 bases lying between them. The CDR3 DNA reads as TGTGCCAGCAGTACGGAGGAGGAAGAGGGGGAGCCCCAGCATTTT. Translation: CASSTEEEEGEPQHF.

The chain employs TRBV7-9 and TRBJ2-3, with 7 nucleotides matching TRBD2. V lost 8 bases, J lost 2 bases, and 7 bases stayed unmatched. CDR1 is SEHNR and CDR2 is FQNEAQ in the germline V gene (reference sequence). The CDR3 has 14 amino acids. CDR3 amino acids: CASRTSGTTDTQYF. Here the CDR3 DNA reads TGTGCCAGCCGTACAAGCGGGACCACAGATACGCAGTATTTT.

The genes are TRBV10-2 and TRBJ2-7, with TRBD1 identical over 8 bases. In germline, CDR1 is WSHSY, CDR2 SAAADI. This CDR3 has 17 residues. Trimming cost V 0 bases and J 3 bases; bases outside gene matches: 10. DNA of the CDR3: TGCGCCAGCAGTGAGTCGACCCCCCACAGGGGGAGCTACGAGCAGTACTTC. This codes for CASSESTPHRGSYEQYF.

The rearrangement links TRBV5-4 to TRBJ2-1; 7 nucleotides align to TRBD2. With V trimmed by 0 bases and J by 0 bases, 3 bases remained unmatched. The CDR3 covers 16 residues. Germline CDR1 is SGHNT and CDR2 is YYREEE (reference sequence). The CDR3 protein is CASSLDGGSSYNEQFF. The CDR3 DNA reads TGTGCCAGCAGCTTGGACGGGGGGAGCTCCTACAATGAGCAGTTCTTC. The complete variable domain, with remaining parts taken from reference TRBV5-4 and TRBJ2-1, reads ETGVTQSPTHLIKTRGQQVTLRCSSQSGHNTVSWYQQALGQGPQFIFQYYREEENGRGNFPPRFSGLQFPNYSSELNVNALELDDSALYLCASSLDGGSSYNEQFFGPGTRLTVL.

This clone occurred once. The CDR3 DNA follows: TGTGCCAGCAGTGATTATCGGGGGTTCCGGGCCAAAAACATTCAGTACTTC. The encoded protein is CASSDYRGFRAKNIQYF. The chain combines TRBV6-1 with TRBJ2-4; maybe TRBD2 (6 bases). The CDR3 runs 17 residues. V dropped 3 bases and J dropped 1 base, with 16 bases sitting between them. The V gene's germline CDR1 is MNHNS and CDR2 SASEGT.